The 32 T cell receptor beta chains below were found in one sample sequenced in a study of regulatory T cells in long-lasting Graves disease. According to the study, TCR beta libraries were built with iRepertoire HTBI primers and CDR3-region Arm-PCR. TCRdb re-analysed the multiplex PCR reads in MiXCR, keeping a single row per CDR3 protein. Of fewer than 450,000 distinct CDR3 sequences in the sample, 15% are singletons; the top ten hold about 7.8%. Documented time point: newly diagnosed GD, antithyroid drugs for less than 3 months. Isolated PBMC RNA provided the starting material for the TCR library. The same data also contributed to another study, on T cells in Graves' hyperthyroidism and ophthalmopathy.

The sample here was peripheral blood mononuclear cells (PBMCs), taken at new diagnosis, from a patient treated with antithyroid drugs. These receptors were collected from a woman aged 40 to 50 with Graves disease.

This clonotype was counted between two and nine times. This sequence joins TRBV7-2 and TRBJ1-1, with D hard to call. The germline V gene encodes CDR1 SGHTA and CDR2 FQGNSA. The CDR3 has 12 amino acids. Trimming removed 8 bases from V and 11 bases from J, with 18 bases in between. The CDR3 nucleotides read TGTGCCAGCCGGAAGGGCCACCGGTTGGCTTTCTTT. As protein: CASRKGHRLAFF.

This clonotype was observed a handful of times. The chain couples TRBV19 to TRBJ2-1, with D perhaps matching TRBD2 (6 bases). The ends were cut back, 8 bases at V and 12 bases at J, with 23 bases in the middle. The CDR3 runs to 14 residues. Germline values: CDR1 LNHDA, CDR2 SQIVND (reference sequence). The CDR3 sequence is CASGTRGGFFGQFF. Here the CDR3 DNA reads TGTGCCAGTGGGACGAGGGGAGGATTTTTTGGGCAGTTCTTC.

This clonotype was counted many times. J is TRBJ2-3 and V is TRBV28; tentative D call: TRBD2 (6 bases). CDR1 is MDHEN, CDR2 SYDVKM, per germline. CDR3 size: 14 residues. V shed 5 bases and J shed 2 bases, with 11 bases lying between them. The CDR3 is CASSLGTPTDTQYF. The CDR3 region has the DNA TGTGCCAGCAGTCTGGGGACTCCCACAGATACGCAGTATTTT.

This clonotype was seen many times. The CDR3 sequence is CASSVGGNTDTQYF. DNA for the CDR3: TGTGCCAGCAGTGTGGGGGGGAACACAGATACGCAGTATTTT. The V call is TRBV2, the J call TRBJ2-3; 7 bases agree with TRBD2. Germline lookup yields CDR1 SNHLY and CDR2 FYNNEI. The CDR3 length is 14 residues. V trimming: 4 bases; J trimming: 2 bases; junction bases outside the gene matches: 3.

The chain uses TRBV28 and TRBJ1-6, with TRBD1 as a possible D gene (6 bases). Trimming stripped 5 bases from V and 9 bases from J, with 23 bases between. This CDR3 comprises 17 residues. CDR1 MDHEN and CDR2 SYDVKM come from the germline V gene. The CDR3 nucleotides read TGTGCCAGCAGTAATACCCTACAGGGCTTAAGGGGTTCACCCCTCCACTTT. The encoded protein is CASSNTLQGLRGSPLHF.

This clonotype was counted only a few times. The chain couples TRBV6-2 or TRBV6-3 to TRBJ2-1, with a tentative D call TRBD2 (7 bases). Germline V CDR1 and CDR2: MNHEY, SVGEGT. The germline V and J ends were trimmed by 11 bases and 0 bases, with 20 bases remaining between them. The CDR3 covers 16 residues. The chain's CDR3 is CAGEGGERFSYNEQFF. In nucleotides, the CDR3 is TGTGCCGGGGAGGGGGGCGAGCGGTTCTCCTACAATGAGCAGTTCTTC.

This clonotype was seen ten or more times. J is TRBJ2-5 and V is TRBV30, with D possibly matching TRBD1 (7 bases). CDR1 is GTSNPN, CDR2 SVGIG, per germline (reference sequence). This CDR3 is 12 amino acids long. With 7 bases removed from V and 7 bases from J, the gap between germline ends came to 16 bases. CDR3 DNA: TGTGCCTCCCCAACCCAGGGGGGGACCCAGTACTTC. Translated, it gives CASPTQGGTQYF.

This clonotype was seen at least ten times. This chain's CDR3 is CASSLVPEKLFF. In DNA, the CDR3 is TGTGCCAGCAGCTTAGTACCGGAAAAACTGTTTTTT. This chain uses TRBV11-2 with TRBJ1-4; D ambiguous. The CDR3 has 12 residues. Germline lookup yields CDR1 SGHAT and CDR2 FQNNGV. V lost 1 base, J lost 8 bases, and 5 bases lay in between. The full variable domain, rest sourced from reference TRBV11-2 and TRBJ1-4, is EAGVAQSPRYKIIEKRQSVAFWCNPISGHATLYWYQQILGQGPKLLIQFQNNGVVDDSQLPKDRFSAERLKGVDSTLKIQPAKLEDSAVYLCASSLVPEKLFFGSGTQLSVL.

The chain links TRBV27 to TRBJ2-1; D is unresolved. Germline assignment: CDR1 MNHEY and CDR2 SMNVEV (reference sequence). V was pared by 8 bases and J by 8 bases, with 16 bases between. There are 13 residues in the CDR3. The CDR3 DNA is TGTGCCAGCCAACATGGCGGTTTCGATGAGCAGTTCTTC. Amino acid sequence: CASQHGGFDEQFF.

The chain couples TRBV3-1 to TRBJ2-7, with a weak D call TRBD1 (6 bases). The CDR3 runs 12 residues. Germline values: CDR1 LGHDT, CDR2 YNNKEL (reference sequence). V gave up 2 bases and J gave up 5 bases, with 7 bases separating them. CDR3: CASSQSGDEQYF. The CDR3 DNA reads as TGTGCCAGCAGCCAATCAGGGGACGAGCAGTACTTC.

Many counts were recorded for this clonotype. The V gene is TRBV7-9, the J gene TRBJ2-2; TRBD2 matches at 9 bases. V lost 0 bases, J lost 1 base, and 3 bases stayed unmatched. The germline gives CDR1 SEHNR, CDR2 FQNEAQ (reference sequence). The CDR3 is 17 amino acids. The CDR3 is CASSLALTSGNTGELFF. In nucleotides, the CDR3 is TGTGCCAGCAGCTTAGCGCTGACTAGCGGGAACACCGGGGAGCTGTTTTTT.

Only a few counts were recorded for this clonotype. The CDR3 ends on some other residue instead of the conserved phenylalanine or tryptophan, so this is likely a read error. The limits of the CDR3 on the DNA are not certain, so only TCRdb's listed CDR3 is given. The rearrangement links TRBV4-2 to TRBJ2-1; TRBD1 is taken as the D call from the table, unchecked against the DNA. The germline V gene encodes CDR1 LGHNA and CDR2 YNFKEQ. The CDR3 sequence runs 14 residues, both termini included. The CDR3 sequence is CASSPPPGGGGGLL.

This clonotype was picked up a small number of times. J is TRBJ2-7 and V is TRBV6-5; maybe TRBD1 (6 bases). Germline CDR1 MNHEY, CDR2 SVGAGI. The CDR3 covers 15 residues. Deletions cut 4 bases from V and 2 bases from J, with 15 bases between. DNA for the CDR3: TGTGCCAGCAGTTTCGGTTCGGACAGACCCTACGAGCAGTACTTC. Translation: CASSFGSDRPYEQYF.

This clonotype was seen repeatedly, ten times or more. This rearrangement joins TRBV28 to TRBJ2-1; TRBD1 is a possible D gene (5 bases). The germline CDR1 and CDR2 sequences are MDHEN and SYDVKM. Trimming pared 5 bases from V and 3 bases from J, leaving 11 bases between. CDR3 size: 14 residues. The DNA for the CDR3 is TGTGCCAGCAGTGCGCAGGGCGTCTACAATGAGCAGTTCTTC. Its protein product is CASSAQGVYNEQFF. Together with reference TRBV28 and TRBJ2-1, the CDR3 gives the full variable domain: DVKVTQSSRYLVKRTGEKVFLECVQDMDHENMFWYRQDPGLGLRLIYFSYDVKMKEKGDIPEGYSVSREKKERFSLILESASTNQTSMYLCASSAQGVYNEQFFGPGTRLTVL.

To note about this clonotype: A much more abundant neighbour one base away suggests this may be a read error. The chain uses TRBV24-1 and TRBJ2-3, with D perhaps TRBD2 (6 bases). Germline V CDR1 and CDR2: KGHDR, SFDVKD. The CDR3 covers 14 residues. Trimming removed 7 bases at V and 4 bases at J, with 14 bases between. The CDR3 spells CATRGTVYADTQYF. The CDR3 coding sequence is TGTGCCACCAGGGGGACTGTGTATGCAGATACGCAGTATTTT.

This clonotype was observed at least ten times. CDR3 bases: TGTGCCAGCAGCGGATCCCTAGCGGGAGTTACAGATACGCAGTATTTT. The encoded protein is CASSGSLAGVTDTQYF. The chain links TRBV27 to TRBJ2-3, with 10 bases that match TRBD2. The length of the CDR3 is 16 residues. J gave up 3 bases and V 6 bases, and 9 bases lay outside the gene matches. Germline values: CDR1 MNHEY, CDR2 SMNVEV (reference sequence).

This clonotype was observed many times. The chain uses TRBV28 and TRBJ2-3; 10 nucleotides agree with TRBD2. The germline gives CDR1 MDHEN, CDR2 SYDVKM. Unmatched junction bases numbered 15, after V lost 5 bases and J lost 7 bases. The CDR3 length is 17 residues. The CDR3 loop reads CASSTAERLAGGHTQYF. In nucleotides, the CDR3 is TGTGCCAGCAGTACCGCGGAGCGACTAGCGGGTGGGCATACGCAGTATTTT.

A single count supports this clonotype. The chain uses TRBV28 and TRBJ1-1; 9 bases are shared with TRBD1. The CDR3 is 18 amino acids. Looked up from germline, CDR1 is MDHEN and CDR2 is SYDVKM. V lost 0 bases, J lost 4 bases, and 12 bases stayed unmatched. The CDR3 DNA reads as TGTGCCAGCAGTTTATGGACCGGGACAGGGTATGTGAGCACTGAAGCTTTCTTT. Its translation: CASSLWTGTGYVSTEAFF.

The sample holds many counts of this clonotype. The CDR3 DNA reads as TGTGCCAGCAGTTGGGAAGCAGGGAGCTCCTACGAGCAGTACTTC. It encodes CASSWEAGSSYEQYF. The chain recombines TRBV2 with TRBJ2-7; D tentatively reads TRBD1 or TRBD2 (5 bases each). This CDR3 spans 15 amino acids. Germline V CDR1 and CDR2: SNHLY, FYNNEI. V dropped 5 bases and J dropped 0 bases, with 14 bases sitting between them.

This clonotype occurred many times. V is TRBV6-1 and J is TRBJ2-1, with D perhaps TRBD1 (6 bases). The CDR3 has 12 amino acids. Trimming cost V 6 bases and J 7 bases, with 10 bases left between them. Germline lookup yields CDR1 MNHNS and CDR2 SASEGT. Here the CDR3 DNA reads TGTGCCAGCAGAAAACAGGGAAATGAGCAGTTCTTC. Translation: CASRKQGNEQFF.

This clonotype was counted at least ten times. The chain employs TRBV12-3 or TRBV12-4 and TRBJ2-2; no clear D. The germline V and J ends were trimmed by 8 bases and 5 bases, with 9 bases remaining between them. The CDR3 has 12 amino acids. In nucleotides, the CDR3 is TGTGCCAGCGAACTCCGGACCGGGGAGCTGTTTTTT. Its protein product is CASELRTGELFF.

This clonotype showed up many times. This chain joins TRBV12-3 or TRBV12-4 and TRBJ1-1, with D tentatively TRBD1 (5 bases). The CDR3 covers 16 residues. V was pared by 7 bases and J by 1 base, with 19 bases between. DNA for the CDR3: TGTGCCAGCAACGCAAATAGGGGCGCCGGGAACACTGAAGCTTTCTTT. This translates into CASNANRGAGNTEAFF.

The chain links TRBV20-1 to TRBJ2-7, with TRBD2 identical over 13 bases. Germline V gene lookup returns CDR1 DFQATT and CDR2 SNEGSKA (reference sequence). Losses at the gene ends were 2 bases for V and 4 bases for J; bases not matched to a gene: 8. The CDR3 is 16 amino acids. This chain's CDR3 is CSARRGLAGEIYEQYF. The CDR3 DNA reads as TGCAGTGCTAGAAGAGGACTAGCGGGAGAAATATACGAGCAGTACTTC.

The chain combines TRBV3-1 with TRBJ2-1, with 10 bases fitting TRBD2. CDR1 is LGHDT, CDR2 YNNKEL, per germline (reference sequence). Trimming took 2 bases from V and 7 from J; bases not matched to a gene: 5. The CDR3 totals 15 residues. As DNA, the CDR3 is TGTGCCAGCAGCCAACCTAGCGGGAGTGTTAATGAGCAGTTCTTC. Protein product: CASSQPSGSVNEQFF.

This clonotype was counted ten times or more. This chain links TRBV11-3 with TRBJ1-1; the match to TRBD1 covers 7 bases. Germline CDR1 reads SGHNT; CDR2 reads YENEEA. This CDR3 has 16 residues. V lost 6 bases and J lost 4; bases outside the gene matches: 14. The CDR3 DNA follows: TGTGCCAGCAGTCCCTCTCGACAGGGAGGGGTCACTGAAGCTTTCTTT. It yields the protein CASSPSRQGGVTEAFF.

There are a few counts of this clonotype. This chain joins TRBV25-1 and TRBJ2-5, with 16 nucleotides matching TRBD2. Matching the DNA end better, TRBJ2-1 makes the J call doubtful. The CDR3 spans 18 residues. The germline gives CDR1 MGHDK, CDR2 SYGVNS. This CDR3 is CASSDFTGTSGRGGEQFF. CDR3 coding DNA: TGTGCCAGCAGTGATTTCACCGGGACTAGCGGGAGGGGGGGTGAGCAGTTCTTC.

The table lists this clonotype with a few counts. This CDR3 reads CSAFRQGTYNSPLHF. Written as DNA, the CDR3 is TGCAGTGCTTTCCGACAGGGCACCTATAATTCACCCCTCCACTTT. The chain employs TRBV20-1 and TRBJ1-6; 7 bases line up with TRBD1. This CDR3 region has 15 residues. Germline CDR1 DFQATT, CDR2 SNEGSKA (reference sequence). The trim removed 5 bases at V and 2 bases at J, leaving 6 bases unmatched.

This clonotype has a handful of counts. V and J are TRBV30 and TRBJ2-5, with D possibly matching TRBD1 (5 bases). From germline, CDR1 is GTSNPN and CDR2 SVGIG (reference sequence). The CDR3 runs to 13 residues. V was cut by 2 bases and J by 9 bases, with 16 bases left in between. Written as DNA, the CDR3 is TGTGCCTGGAGTCCCCTTAACGAAGGGGCCCAGTACTTC. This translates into CAWSPLNEGAQYF.

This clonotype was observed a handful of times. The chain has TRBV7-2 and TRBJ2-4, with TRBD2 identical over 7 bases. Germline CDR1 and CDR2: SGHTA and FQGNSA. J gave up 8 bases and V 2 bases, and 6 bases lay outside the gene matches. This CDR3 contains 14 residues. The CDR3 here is CASSLYGGSDIQYF. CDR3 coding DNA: TGTGCCAGCAGCTTATATGGCGGGAGCGACATTCAGTACTTC.

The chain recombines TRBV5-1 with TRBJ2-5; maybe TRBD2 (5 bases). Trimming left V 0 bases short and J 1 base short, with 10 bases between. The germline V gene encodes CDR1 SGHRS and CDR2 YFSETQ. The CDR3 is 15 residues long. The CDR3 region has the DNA TGCGCCAGCAGCTTGGTGGGGAGCACCCAAGAGACCCAGTACTTC. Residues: CASSLVGSTQETQYF.

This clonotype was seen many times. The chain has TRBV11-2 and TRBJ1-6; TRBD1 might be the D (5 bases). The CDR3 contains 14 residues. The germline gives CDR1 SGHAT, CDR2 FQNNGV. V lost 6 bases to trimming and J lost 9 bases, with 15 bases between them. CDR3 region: CASSRQSGGSPLHF. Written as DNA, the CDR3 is TGTGCCAGCAGTCGACAGTCCGGTGGTTCACCCCTCCACTTT.

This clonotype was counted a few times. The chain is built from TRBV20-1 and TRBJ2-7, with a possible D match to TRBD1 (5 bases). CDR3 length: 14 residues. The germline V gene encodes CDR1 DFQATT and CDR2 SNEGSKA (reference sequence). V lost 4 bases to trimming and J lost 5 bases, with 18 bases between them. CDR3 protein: CSAILSPQVNEQYF. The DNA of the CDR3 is TGCAGTGCTATCCTATCCCCACAGGTGAACGAGCAGTACTTC.